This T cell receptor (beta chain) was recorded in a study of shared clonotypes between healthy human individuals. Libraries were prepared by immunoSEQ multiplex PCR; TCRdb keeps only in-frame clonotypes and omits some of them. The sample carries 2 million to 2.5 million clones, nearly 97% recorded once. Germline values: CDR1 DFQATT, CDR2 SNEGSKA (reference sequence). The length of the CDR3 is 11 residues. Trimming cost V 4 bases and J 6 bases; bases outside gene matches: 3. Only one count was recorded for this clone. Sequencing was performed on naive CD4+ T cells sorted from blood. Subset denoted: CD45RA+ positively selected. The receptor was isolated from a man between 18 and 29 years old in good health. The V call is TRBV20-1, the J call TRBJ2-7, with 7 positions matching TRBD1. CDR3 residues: CSAKTGTEQYF. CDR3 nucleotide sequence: TGCAGTGCTAAGACAGGGACCGAGCAGTACTTC.